This T cell receptor (beta chain) was retrieved from a study of cytomegalovirus exposure and HLA in healthy donors. Study results and caveats: In a later analysis, TCR beta V- and J-gene trimming showed a link to a missense DCLRE1C variant.

V lost 2 bases and J 7 bases, leaving 15 bases between the germline ends. Germline lookup yields CDR1 MNHEY and CDR2 SVGAGI. The CDR3 is made up of 15 amino acids. Details on this clone: Its antigen remains unknown.

Amplification used 60 Vbeta primers and 13 Jbeta primers. Sequenced by immunoSEQ multiplex PCR; TCRdb stores in-frame clones only, minus some. The repertoire has 150,000 to 160,000 clones, roughly 84% of them found once; the top ten carry roughly 2.3%. The chain employs TRBV6-5 and TRBJ1-5; tentative D call: TRBD1 (6 bases). The sample comprised PBMCs. This clonotype originated in a woman aged 18-30 years in good health and CMV-seronegative. The CDR3 loop is CASSYAGGAGQPQHF. CDR3 bases: TGTGCCAGCAGTTACGCGGGGGGCGCCGGACAGCCCCAGCATTTT.